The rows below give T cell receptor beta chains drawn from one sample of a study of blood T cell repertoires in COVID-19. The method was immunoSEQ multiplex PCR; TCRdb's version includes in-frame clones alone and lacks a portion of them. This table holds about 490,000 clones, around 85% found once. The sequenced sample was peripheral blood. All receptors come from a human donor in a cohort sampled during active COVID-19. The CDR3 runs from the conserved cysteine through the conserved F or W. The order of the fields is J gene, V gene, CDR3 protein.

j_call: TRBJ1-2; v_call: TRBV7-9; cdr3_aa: CASSFRDRGREIYGYTF
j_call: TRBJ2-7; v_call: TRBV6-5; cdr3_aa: CASKDTGGAYEQYF
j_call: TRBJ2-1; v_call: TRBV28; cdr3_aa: CASSLMAGEGAEQFF
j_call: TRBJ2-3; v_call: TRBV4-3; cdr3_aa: CASSQLGTSADTQYF
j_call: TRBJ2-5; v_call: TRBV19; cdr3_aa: CASRLAGDTGETQYF
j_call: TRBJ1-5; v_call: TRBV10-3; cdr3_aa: CAITSTPDQPQHF
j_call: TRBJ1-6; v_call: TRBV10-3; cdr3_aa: CAISGGSQGSPLHF
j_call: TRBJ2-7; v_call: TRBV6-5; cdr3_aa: CASSYKRPGQGYEQYF
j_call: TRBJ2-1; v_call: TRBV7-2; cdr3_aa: CASSLSGSNYNEQFF
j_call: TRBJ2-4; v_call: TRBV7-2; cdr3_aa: CASTVRAGANGNIQYF
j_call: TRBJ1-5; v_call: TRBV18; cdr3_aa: CASTSSGFNQPQHF
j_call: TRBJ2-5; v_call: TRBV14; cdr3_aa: CASSELAGIQETQYF
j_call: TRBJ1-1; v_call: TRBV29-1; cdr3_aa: CSVEPRYTEAFF
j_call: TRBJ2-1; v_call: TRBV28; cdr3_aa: CASSFLGLAGGRSSYNEQFF
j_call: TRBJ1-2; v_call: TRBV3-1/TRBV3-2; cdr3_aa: CASSQDFSGIYGYTF
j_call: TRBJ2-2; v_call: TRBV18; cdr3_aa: CASSPREAGVTPGELFF
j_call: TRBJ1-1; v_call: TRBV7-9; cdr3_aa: CASSLMGLNTEAFF
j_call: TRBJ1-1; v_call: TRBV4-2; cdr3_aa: CASSQEGGGVNTEAFF
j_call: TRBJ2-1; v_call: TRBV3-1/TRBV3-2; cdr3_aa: CASSPSYNEQFF
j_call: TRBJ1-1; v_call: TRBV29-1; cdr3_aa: CSVDYQAGNTEAFF
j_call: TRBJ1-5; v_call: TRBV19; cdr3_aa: CASMRQDNQPQHF
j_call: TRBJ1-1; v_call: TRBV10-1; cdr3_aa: CASSPGQVNTEAFF
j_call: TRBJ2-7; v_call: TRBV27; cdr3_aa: CASSSGDRPEDF
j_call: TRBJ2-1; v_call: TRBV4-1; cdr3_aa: CASSQEYTIRSYNEQFF
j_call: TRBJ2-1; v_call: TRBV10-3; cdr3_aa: CAISEGWEDHNEQFF
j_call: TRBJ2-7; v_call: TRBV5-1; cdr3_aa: CASSLDRGLDEQYF